This T cell receptor beta chain was identified in a study of radiation and T cells in renal cell carcinoma. The V and J ends lost 4 bases and 5 bases, in that order; junction bases with no gene match: 5. CDR1 and CDR2 (germline): MGHDK, SYGVNS. This CDR3 is built from 14 residues. Time point noted: blood 4 weeks post-SBRT, at nephrectomy. Noted treatment: 15 Gy SBRT to primary tumor, nephrectomy 4 weeks later. Nephrectomy followed 15 Gy stereotactic body radiation by 4 weeks. This table comes from immunoSEQ multiplex PCR, and its TCRdb copy is limited to in-frame clones, with some not included. The sample records around 64,000 clones, 65% to 80% being singletons.

The input for sequencing was blood, taken from a patient whose treatment included radiotherapy and nephrectomy. The TCR comes from a man between 60 and 75 years old with renal cell carcinoma. The chain joins TRBV25-1 to TRBJ1-5; 7 bases align to TRBD1. The CDR3 reads CASSVDRADQPQHF. CDR3 nucleotide sequence: TGTGCCAGCAGTGTAGACAGGGCCGATCAGCCCCAGCATTTT.